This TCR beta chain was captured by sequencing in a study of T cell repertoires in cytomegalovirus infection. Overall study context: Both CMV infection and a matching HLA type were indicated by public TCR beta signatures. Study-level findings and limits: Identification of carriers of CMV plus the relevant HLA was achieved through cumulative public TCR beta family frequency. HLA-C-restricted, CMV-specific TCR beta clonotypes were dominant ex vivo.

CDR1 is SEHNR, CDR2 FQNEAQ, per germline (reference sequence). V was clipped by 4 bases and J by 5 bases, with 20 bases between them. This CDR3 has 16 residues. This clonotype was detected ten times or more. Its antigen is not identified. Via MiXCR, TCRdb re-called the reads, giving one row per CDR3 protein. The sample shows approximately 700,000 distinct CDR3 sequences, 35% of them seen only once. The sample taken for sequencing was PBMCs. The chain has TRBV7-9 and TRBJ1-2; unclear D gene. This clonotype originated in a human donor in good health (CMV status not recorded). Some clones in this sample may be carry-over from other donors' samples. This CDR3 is CASSYPPGRPGYGYTF. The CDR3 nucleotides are TGTGCCAGCAGCTACCCTCCGGGCCGGCCGGGTTATGGCTACACCTTC.